This TCR beta chain was sequenced in a study of yellow fever vaccine responses in identical twins. The study, taken as a whole, reports: Twins' vaccine T cell response reportedly gave the appearance of partial convergence and partial personalization.

This clonotype has just one count. As yet, its antigen is unknown. TCRdb independently ran MiXCR on the RT-PCR reads; one entry per CDR3 protein. Of 1,700 or so distinct CDR3 sequences in the sample, around nine tenths are singletons; the top ten hold more than 4.5%. The source of this sequence is a woman aged 18-29 years who received the yellow fever vaccine. The sample here was T cells from blood (PBMCs), unsorted or a sorted subset (not recorded which), taken before or after yellow fever vaccination (not recorded which).

The CDR3, as DNA: TGTGCCAGCAGCTCAATCACAGGGATGTGGACCGGGGAGCTGTTTTTT. It specifies CASSSITGMWTGELFF. The V gene is TRBV7-9, the J gene TRBJ2-2; weak D call: TRBD1 (6 bases). This CDR3 has 16 amino acids. Trimming removed 4 bases from V and 5 bases from J, with 17 bases in between. Germline CDR1 is SEHNR and CDR2 is FQNEAQ (reference sequence).